This T cell receptor (beta chain) was recovered during a study of PD-1 blockade in classical Hodgkin lymphoma. The germline V gene encodes CDR1 SGHRS and CDR2 YFSETQ. This CDR3 has 14 residues. V lost 0 bases and J 2 bases, leaving 8 bases between the germline ends. All patients relapsed after autologous stem cell transplantation, and brentuximab vedotin exposure varied. The sample holds one count of this clone. Clones were read by immunoSEQ multiplex PCR, and TCRdb kept only the in-frame ones, dropping some. This sample has 50,000 to 75,000 clones, with about 88% found just once. The receptor was isolated from a human donor with classical Hodgkin lymphoma. Sample: peripheral blood mononuclear cells (PBMCs), taken before the second cycle of nivolumab. The genes are TRBV5-1 and TRBJ2-5; D possibly corresponds to TRBD2 (6 bases). The CDR3 protein is CASSLGGGQETQYF. The CDR3 nucleotides read TGCGCCAGCAGCTTGGGTGGAGGGCAAGAGACCCAGTACTTC.